This TCR beta chain was obtained from a study of T cells in Graves' hyperthyroidism and ophthalmopathy. For the study at large: Peripheral blood collection took place at initial diagnosis, before any treatment.

Diagnoses rested on clinical symptoms, serum thyroxine and TRAb, thyroid ultrasound and orbital computed tomography. This CDR3 is built from 13 residues. Per germline, CDR1 SEHNR and CDR2 FQNEAQ (reference sequence). Between the trimmed V and J ends, which lost 1 base and 7 bases, there was a span of 11 bases. Amplification of TCR beta CDR3 regions was performed using RNA transcripts as template. HTBI primers drove first-round RT-PCR of the TCR CDR3. Using its own MiXCR run on the multiplex PCR reads, TCRdb lists one record per CDR3 protein. This table has some 210,000 distinct CDR3 sequences, 15% to 20% appearing once.

What was sequenced was blood. The gene calls are TRBV7-9 and TRBJ2-7, with D perhaps matching TRBD1 (6 bases). The sequence derives from a man aged 45 to 65 with Graves' hyperthyroidism. CDR3 sequence: CASSLVGAQEQYF. The CDR3 DNA reads as TGTGCCAGCAGCTTAGTGGGGGCGCAGGAGCAGTACTTC.